Presented here are 21 T cell receptor beta chains from one specimen sequenced in a study of cytomegalovirus exposure and HLA in healthy donors. PCR was performed using 60 Vbeta and 13 Jbeta primers. Method: immunoSEQ multiplex PCR; TCRdb's copy keeps in-frame clones and lacks some. The sample includes 150,000 to 200,000 clones, about 77% of them seen just once. Material: PBMCs. The receptor set was obtained from a man between 18 and 29 years old in good health and CMV-seropositive.

V is TRBV7-8 and J is TRBJ1-5, with D maybe TRBD1 (5 bases). The CDR3 spans 14 residues. Germline V gene lookup returns CDR1 SGHVS and CDR2 FQNEAQ. V shed 5 bases and J shed 2 bases, with 10 bases lying between them. The CDR3 DNA reads as TGTGCCAGCAGCCCCAGGGAGGGCAATCAGCCCCAGCATTTT. Residues: CASSPREGNQPQHF.

CDR3 region: CASSPVITGTRDTQYF. CDR3 nucleotide sequence: TGTGCCAGCTCACCAGTAATCACGGGAACGAGAGATACGCAGTATTTT. The V call is TRBV18, the J call TRBJ2-3; D possibly corresponds to TRBD2 (5 bases). Germline V gene sequence: CDR1 KGHSH, CDR2 LQKENI. V was trimmed by 2 bases and J by 5 bases, leaving 17 bases between them. The CDR3 is made up of 16 amino acids.

The CDR3 sequence is CASSQDTGLVWEQYF. The CDR3 nucleotides read TGTGCCAGCAGCCAAGATACCGGGTTAGTGTGGGAGCAGTACTTC. The V call is TRBV4-2, the J call TRBJ2-7; unclear D gene. The CDR3 has 15 amino acids. Germline loops: CDR1 LGHNA, CDR2 YNFKEQ. V lost 0 bases and J 7 bases, leaving 16 bases between the germline ends.

This clone was seen a single time. This rearrangement joins TRBV5-1 to TRBJ1-1; TRBD1 aligns across 8 bases. J lost 3 bases, V lost 4 bases, and 14 bases had no gene match. The CDR3 has 17 residues. Per the germline V gene, CDR1 is SGHRS and CDR2 is YFSETQ. The CDR3 reads CASSPTIDRGTYTEAFF. The CDR3 DNA follows: TGCGCCAGCAGCCCCACTATCGACAGGGGAACGTACACTGAAGCTTTCTTT.

The chain is built from TRBV5-4 and TRBJ2-7, with 11 bases identical to TRBD2. Per germline, CDR1 SGHNT and CDR2 YYREEE (reference sequence). V gave up 2 bases and J gave up 4 bases; unmatched junction bases: 5. This CDR3 is 15 amino acids long. CDR3 sequence reads: CASSLSSGRQYEQYF. CDR3 DNA sequence: TGTGCCAGCAGCTTATCTAGCGGGAGGCAATACGAGCAGTACTTC.

The chain has TRBV9 and TRBJ2-6; D gene ambiguous. CDR1 and CDR2 (germline): SGDLS, YYNGEE. This CDR3 contains 15 residues. V shed 3 bases and J shed 2 bases, with 9 bases lying between them. The CDR3 region is CASSAQNPGANVLTF. The CDR3 coding sequence is TGTGCCAGCAGCGCTCAGAACCCTGGGGCCAACGTCCTGACTTTC.

This rearrangement joins TRBV6-6 to TRBJ1-1, with TRBD1 matching 7 bases. The CDR3 totals 15 residues. CDR1 MNHNY and CDR2 SVGAGI come from the germline V gene (reference sequence). The V gene end was trimmed by 2 bases and the J gene end by 4 bases; junction bases not matched to a gene: 7. The CDR3 DNA sequence: TGTGCCAGCAGTTACGAGGGGGCGCGAAGCACTGAAGCTTTCTTT. Protein sequence: CASSYEGARSTEAFF.

This clone has only a few counts. The V gene is TRBV30, the J gene TRBJ2-7; 7 bases agree with TRBD1. V shed 1 base and J 1 base; nucleotides not matched to a gene: 13. The germline CDR1 and CDR2 sequences are GTSNPN and SVGIG (reference sequence). The CDR3 sequence is 17 residues long. CDR3 nucleotides: TGTGCCTGGAGTGCACTCCCTCCACAGGGGCCATCCTACGAGCAGTACTTC. This gives the protein CAWSALPPQGPSYEQYF.

This clone has just a few counts. The rearrangement uses TRBV11-2 and TRBJ1-2; 8 bases map to TRBD1. V lost 1 base to trimming and J lost 2 bases; unmatched junction nucleotides: 3. Germline V gene data show CDR1 as SGHAT and CDR2 as FQNNGV. The CDR3 is 15 amino acids. For the CDR3, the DNA is TGTGCCAGCAGCTTAGCCTGGACAGGGAACTATGGCTACACCTTC. It codes for CASSLAWTGNYGYTF.

In nucleotides, the CDR3 is TGTGCCAGCAGGACAGTACACTCCTACGAGCAGTACTTC. Translation: CASRTVHSYEQYF. The chain uses TRBV28 and TRBJ2-7; possibly TRBD1 for D (5 bases). Per germline, CDR1 MDHEN and CDR2 SYDVKM. This CDR3 comprises 13 residues. V was trimmed by 6 bases and J by 0 bases, leaving 9 bases between them.

This chain joins TRBV6-5 and TRBJ2-5; 9 positions match TRBD2. V trimming: 2 bases; J trimming: 5 bases; junction bases outside the gene matches: 3. The length of the CDR3 is 14 residues. The germline V gene encodes CDR1 MNHEY and CDR2 SVGAGI. The CDR3 sequence is CASSYTAGGETQYF. The CDR3 region has the DNA TGTGCCAGCAGTTACACGGCGGGGGGGGAGACCCAGTACTTC.

J is TRBJ2-1 and V is TRBV10-1, with 10 bases matching TRBD1. This CDR3 spans 16 amino acids. CDR1 and CDR2 from the germline V gene are WNHNN and SYGVQD (reference sequence). Trimming removed 8 bases from V and 8 bases from J; junction bases left unmatched: 15. DNA for the CDR3: TGCGCCAGCGCGCGGGTTCCGGGACAGGGGTCCGATGAGCAGTTCTTC. Translation: CASARVPGQGSDEQFF.

This clone showed up just a few times. The CDR3 spells CASSIGGRGPDQPQHF. For the CDR3, the DNA is TGTGCCAGTAGTATAGGAGGCAGGGGGCCTGATCAGCCCCAGCATTTT. The chain joins TRBV19 to TRBJ1-5, with 8 bases aligning to TRBD1. Germline V lookup: CDR1 LNHDA, CDR2 SQIVND (reference sequence). This CDR3 contains 16 residues. The V segment lost 1 base and the J segment 5 bases; nucleotides outside the gene matches: 7.

This clone occurred a few times. The gene calls are TRBV7-4 and TRBJ2-3; 7 nucleotides line up with TRBD2. The CDR3 consists of 16 residues. After removal of 3 bases from V and 7 bases from J, the junction contained 13 bases not matched to a gene. Germline values: CDR1 SGHVT, CDR2 SQSDAQ. For the CDR3, the DNA is TGTGCCAGCAGCTTGAAAGGAAGCGGGACTTCACATACGCAGTATTTT. This gives the protein CASSLKGSGTSHTQYF.

With regard to this clone: This likely comes from a read error, as the CDR3 has no conserved phenylalanine or tryptophan at its end. The rearrangement links TRBV19 to TRBJ1-6; TRBD1 might be the D (6 bases). This CDR3 has 18 amino acids. V was pared by 2 bases and J by 6 bases, with 20 bases between. Germline-derived CDR1 and CDR2 are LNHDA and SQIVND (reference sequence). CDR3 sequence (DNA): TGTGCCAGTAGTATAACCCCTCCAGGCAGGGGAATTAATTCACCCCTCCACCTT. Its protein is CASSITPPGRGINSPLHL.

This rearrangement joins TRBV7-9 to TRBJ2-7, with 7 bases matching TRBD1. Germline V CDR1 and CDR2: SEHNR, FQNEAQ (reference sequence). J gave up 4 bases and V 5 bases, and 8 bases lay outside the gene matches. The CDR3 has 14 residues. The CDR3 nucleotides are TGTGCCAGCAGCCCCGGGGACAGCCCGTACGAGCAGTACTTC. This translates into CASSPGDSPYEQYF.

This clone was observed a few times. V usage is TRBV6-5 and J usage is TRBJ1-2, with a weak D call TRBD1 (5 bases). CDR1 MNHEY and CDR2 SVGAGI come from the germline V gene. This CDR3 is built from 13 residues. Trimming removed 11 bases at V and 2 bases at J, with 15 bases between. CDR3 DNA sequence: TGTGCCGTTAGAGGGGAGGAGAACTATGGCTACACCTTC. Encoded protein: CAVRGEENYGYTF.

The gene calls are TRBV7-9 and TRBJ2-5; 8 bases agree with TRBD2. V lost 1 base and J lost 2; bases outside the gene matches: 6. The CDR3 has 16 residues. CDR1 is SEHNR and CDR2 is FQNEAQ in the germline V gene (reference sequence). CDR3 in DNA: TGTGCCAGCAGCTTAGGACTAGCGCGAGAACAAGAGACCCAGTACTTC. Translation: CASSLGLAREQETQYF. Supplemented by reference TRBV7-9 and TRBJ2-5, the full variable domain reads DTGVSQNPRHKITKRGQNVTFRCDPISEHNRLYWYRQTLGQGPEFLTYFQNEAQLEKSRLLSDRFSAERPKGSFSTLEIQRTEQGDSAMYLCASSLGLAREQETQYFGPGTRLLVL.

This chain joins TRBV2 and TRBJ1-5, with 8 bases that match TRBD1. CDR1 and CDR2 from the germline V gene are SNHLY and FYNNEI. V lost 9 bases and J lost 5; bases outside the gene matches: 6. The CDR3 contains 13 residues. CDR3 sequence (DNA): TGTGCCAGGGGACAGGACCCGTATCAGCCCCAGCATTTT. It encodes CARGQDPYQPQHF.

The rearrangement joins TRBV6-5 to TRBJ1-2; D perhaps matches TRBD1 (6 bases). V gave up 2 bases and J gave up 7 bases, with 14 bases separating them. The CDR3 spans 14 residues. Germline V lookup: CDR1 MNHEY, CDR2 SVGAGI. Here the CDR3 DNA reads TGTGCCAGCAGTTACCAACAGGGAGGGGGTGGCTACACCTTC. Translation: CASSYQQGGGGYTF.

This chain connects TRBV11-2 to TRBJ1-1; D remains ambiguous. The CDR3 is 11 amino acids. Germline V gene sequence: CDR1 SGHAT, CDR2 FQNNGV. The germline V and J ends were trimmed by 5 bases and 6 bases, with 7 bases remaining between them. In nucleotides, the CDR3 is TGTGCCAGCAGCCCCCTATCTGAAGCTTTCTTT. It codes for CASSPLSEAFF.